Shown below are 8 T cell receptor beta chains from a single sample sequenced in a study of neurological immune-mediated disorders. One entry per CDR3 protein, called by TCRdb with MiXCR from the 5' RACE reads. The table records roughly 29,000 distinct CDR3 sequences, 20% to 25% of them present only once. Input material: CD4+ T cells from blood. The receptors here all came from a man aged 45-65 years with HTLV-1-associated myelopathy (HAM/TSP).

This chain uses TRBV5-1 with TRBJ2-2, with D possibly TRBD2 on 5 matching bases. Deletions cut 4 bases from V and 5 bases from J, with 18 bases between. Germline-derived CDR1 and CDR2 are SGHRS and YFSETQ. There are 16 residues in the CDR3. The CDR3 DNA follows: TGCGCCAGCAGCGTTATGAGAGGGATAAATACCGGGGAGCTGTTTTTT. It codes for CASSVMRGINTGELFF.

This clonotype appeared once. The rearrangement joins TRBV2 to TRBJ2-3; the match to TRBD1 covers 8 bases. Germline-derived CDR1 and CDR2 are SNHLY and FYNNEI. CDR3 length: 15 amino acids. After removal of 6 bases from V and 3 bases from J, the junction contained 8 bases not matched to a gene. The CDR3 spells CASRAGTGKTDTQYF. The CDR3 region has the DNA TGTGCCAGCAGAGCCGGGACAGGCAAGACAGATACGCAGTATTTT.

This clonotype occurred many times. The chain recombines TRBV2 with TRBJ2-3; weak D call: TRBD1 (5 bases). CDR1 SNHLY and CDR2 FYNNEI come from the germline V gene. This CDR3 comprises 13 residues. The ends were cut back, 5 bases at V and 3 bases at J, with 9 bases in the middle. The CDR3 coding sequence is TGTGCCAGCAGTCTCGACAGAACAGATACGCAGTATTTT. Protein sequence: CASSLDRTDTQYF.

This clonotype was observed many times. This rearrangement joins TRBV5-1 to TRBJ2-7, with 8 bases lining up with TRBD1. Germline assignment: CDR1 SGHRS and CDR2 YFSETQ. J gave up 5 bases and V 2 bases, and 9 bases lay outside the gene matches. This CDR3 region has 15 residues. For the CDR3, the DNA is TGCGCCAGCAGCTTACAATCAGGGGGCATCAACGAGCAGTACTTC. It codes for CASSLQSGGINEQYF.

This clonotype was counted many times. Here the CDR3 reads CASSNGGDYEQYF. CDR3 nucleotides: TGTGCCAGCTCCAACGGGGGGGACTACGAGCAGTACTTC. V gene TRBV18 combines with J gene TRBJ2-7; 8 bases map to TRBD2. Germline V CDR1 and CDR2: KGHSH, LQKENI. This CDR3 has 13 residues. The J segment lost 3 bases and the V segment lost 6 bases, leaving 4 bases of the junction unmatched.

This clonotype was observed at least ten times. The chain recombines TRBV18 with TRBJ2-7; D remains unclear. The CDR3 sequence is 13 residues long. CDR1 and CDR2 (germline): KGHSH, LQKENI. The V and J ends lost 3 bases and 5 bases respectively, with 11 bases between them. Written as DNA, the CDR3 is TGTGCCAGCTCACCCTCCCGGCAAGACGAGCAGTACTTC. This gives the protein CASSPSRQDEQYF. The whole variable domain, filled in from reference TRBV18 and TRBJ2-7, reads NAGVMQNPRHLVRRRGQEARLRCSPMKGHSHVYWYRQLPEEGLKFMVYLQKENIIDESGMPKERFSAEFPKEGPSILRIQQVVRGDSAAYFCASSPSRQDEQYFGPGTRLTVT.

In DNA form, the CDR3 reads TGTGCCAGCAAATTACAGGGGGTCCACCGGGAGCTGTTTTTT. As protein: CASKLQGVHRELFF. This chain joins TRBV6-5 and TRBJ2-2; 8 bases map to TRBD1. The CDR3 extends over 14 amino acids. After removal of 7 bases from V and 9 bases from J, the junction contained 10 bases not matched to a gene. Germline V CDR1 and CDR2: MNHEY, SVGAGI.

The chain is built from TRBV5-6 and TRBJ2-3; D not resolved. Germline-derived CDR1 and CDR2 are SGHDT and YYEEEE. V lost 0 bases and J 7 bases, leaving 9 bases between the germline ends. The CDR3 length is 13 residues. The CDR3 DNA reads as TGTGCCAGCAGCTTGGTGTCGGTTAATACGCAGTATTTT. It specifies CASSLVSVNTQYF.